This TCR beta chain was identified during a study of type 1 regulatory T cells (dated by TCRdb to the early 2020s). Concerning the study at large: The study characterized an in vitro protocol that generated a Tr1-enriched, alloantigen-specific CD4 T cell product named T-allo10. T-allo10 was being evaluated clinically in patients with hematological malignancies who were receiving allogeneic hematopoietic stem cell transplantation.

Data came from an Illumina MiSeq. TCRdb itself trimmed the public reads at Q25 with fastp, ran MiXCR and retained productive beta chains. One record per CDR3 amino acid sequence lists the most common genes and DNA. The sample has roughly 71,000 distinct CDR3 sequences on record, around 68% of them singletons. About 8% of the sample comes from the top ten. In regard to this clonotype: Its antigen target is currently unknown. Base quality data are lacking; no much larger clone is found one base away.

Taken from the germline V gene (reference sequence), the CDR1 and CDR2 loops are DFQATT and SNEGSKA. Spanning cysteine to phenylalanine, the CDR3 consists of 15 amino acids. Just CDR3 DNA is preserved here, 45 bases in frame from base 1. Compared with germline, V lacks 6 bases and J lacks 8 bases; bases without a gene match: 7. Donor-derived T-allo10 cells were described as specific for host alloantigens, anergic, and capable of alloantigen-specific suppression. The receptor chain draws on TRBV20-1 and TRBJ2-4; 16 junctional bases match TRBD2. This clonotype was sampled from a human donor in good health. Material for sequencing was cultured T cells, either the whole culture or a sorted T cell fraction (not recorded which). The cell subset or site label for this specimen denotes: Tr1-enriched cell product generated in vitro against host alloantigens. The DNA is as follows: TGCAGTGCGAACAAGGGACTAGCGGGAGGGGACATTCAGTACTTC. Translated, this gives CSANKGLAGGDIQYF.